This is a list of T cell receptor beta chains from one sample in a study of blood T cell repertoires in COVID-19. Produced via immunoSEQ multiplex PCR; TCRdb's table is partial and in-frame only. The sample lists about 180,000 clones, 80% to 90% seen once, with over 7.5% in the top ten. The sample consisted of peripheral blood. The origin of the receptors is a man aged 45-65 years with active or convalescent COVID-19. CDR3s include the opening cysteine and the closing phenylalanine or tryptophan. A D gene is named only where the DNA matches it firmly. Some rows have no size entry. The others give once, few or many, or a class for an expanded clone.

TRBV6-2/TRBV6-3	NA	TRBJ2-2	NA	TGTGCCAGCAGTTACGGGCAGTCAGACACCGGGGAGCTGTTTTTT	CASSYGQSDTGELFF
TRBV5-5	NA	TRBJ2-1	NA	TGTGCCAGCAGCTTTAAGGGACACAAGGAAAGCTCCTACAATGAGCAGTTCTTC	CASSFKGHKESSYNEQFF
TRBV3-1/TRBV3-2	TRBD1	TRBJ1-1	NA	TGTGCCAGCAGCCAAGATCCAGGGGGCCGCACTGAAGCTTTCTTT	CASSQDPGGRTEAFF
TRBV24-1	NA	TRBJ1-1	NA	TGTGCCACCAGTGACTCCACAACCCCCGGCGGGAACACTGAAGCTTTCTTT	CATSDSTTPGGNTEAFF
TRBV4-3	NA	TRBJ2-1	NA	TGCGCCAGCAGCCAAGGCGGAAATCTGGATGAGCAGTTCTTC	CASSQGGNLDEQFF
TRBV5-1	NA	TRBJ1-1	NA	TGCGCCAGCAGCGACCAGGGCCACACTGAAGCTTTCTTT	CASSDQGHTEAFF
TRBV10-3	TRBD1	TRBJ1-2	NA	TGTGCCATCAGTGACCGGACAGGGGATTTGGTTGGGTATGGCTACACCTTC	CAISDRTGDLVGYGYTF
TRBV28	NA	TRBJ1-6	NA	TGTGCCAGCAGTTTAGTCGTATATAATTCACCCCTCCACTTT	CASSLVVYNSPLHF
TRBV27	NA	TRBJ2-6	NA	TGTGCCAGCAGTTTCCTCTTGGGCCCCGGGGCCAACGTCCTGACTTTC	CASSFLLGPGANVLTF
TRBV5-1	TRBD1	TRBJ2-2	NA	TGCGCCAGCAGCCAGCAGGGGGCGAACACCGGGGAGCTGTTTTTT	CASSQQGANTGELFF
TRBV7-2	NA	TRBJ1-2	NA	TGTGCCAGCAGCTTATCCCGGGTGAACGACTATGGCTACACCTTC	CASSLSRVNDYGYTF
TRBV18	NA	TRBJ1-2	NA	TGTGCCAGCTCACTCAAGGACAGTAACTATGGCTACACCTTC	CASSLKDSNYGYTF
TRBV12-3/TRBV12-4	NA	TRBJ1-2	NA	TGTGCCAGCAGTTGGCAGGAAAGGTGGGGCTACACCTTC	CASSWQERWGYTF
TRBV6-5	NA	TRBJ2-1	once	TGTGCCAGCAGCCTCCCCGGTAATGAGCAGTTCTTC	CASSLPGNEQFF
TRBV27	NA	TRBJ1-1	NA	TGTGCCAGCAGCCCTTTGGACACAAACACTGAAGCTTTCTTT	CASSPLDTNTEAFF
TRBV4-1	NA	TRBJ1-5	NA	TGCGCCACCTCCCGGGACATGGGCTTGGAAGGCAATCAGCCCCAGCATTTT	CATSRDMGLEGNQPQHF
TRBV5-5	NA	TRBJ2-6	NA	TGTGCCAGCAGCTTGCGGGGGGCGACCTCTGGGGCCAACGTCCTGACTTTC	CASSLRGATSGANVLTF
TRBV19	NA	TRBJ2-7	NA	TGTGCCAGTAGTATAGGTGACCAGGGCGCCTACGAGCAGTACTTC	CASSIGDQGAYEQYF
TRBV4-1	TRBD1	TRBJ1-1	NA	TGCGCCAGCAGCCAAGATACAAGGGGGCTTGCTTTCTTT	CASSQDTRGLAFF
TRBV7-2	TRBD1	TRBJ1-5	NA	TGTGCCAGCAGCTCCGGACAGGGAAGCAATCAGCCCCAGCATTTT	CASSSGQGSNQPQHF
TRBV18	TRBD1	TRBJ1-4	NA	TGTGCCAGCTCACAACTAACAGGGGCAAGTGAAAAACTGTTTTTT	CASSQLTGASEKLFF
TRBV24-1	NA	TRBJ1-5	NA	TGTGCCACCAGTGGAGGGACACGAGGTGAGCCCCAGCATTTT	CATSGGTRGEPQHF
TRBV19	NA	TRBJ1-4	once	TGTGCCAGTAGGGACAGCGGACGGGAAAAACTGTTTTTT	CASRDSGREKLFF
TRBV30	NA	TRBJ1-4	NA	TGTGCCTGGAGTCCTACTAATGAAAAACTGTTTTTT	CAWSPTNEKLFF